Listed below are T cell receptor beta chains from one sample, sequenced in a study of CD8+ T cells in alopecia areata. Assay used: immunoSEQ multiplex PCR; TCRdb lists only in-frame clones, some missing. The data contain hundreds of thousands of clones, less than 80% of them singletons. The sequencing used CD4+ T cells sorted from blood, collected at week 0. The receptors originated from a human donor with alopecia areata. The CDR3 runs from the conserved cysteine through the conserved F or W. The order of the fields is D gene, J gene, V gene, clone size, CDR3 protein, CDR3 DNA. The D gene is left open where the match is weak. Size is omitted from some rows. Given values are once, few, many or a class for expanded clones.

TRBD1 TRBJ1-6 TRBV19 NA CASRDRVDSPLHF TGTGCCAGTCGGGACAGGGTGGATTCACCCCTCCACTTT
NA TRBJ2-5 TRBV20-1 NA CSVTEEQTQYF TGCAGTGTTACGGAGGAACAGACCCAGTACTTC
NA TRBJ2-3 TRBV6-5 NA CASSYGWTADTQYF TGTGCCAGCAGTTACGGTTGGACGGCAGATACGCAGTATTTT
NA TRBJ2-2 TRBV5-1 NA CASSPGVITGELFF TGCGCCAGCAGCCCGGGTGTCATAACCGGGGAGCTGTTTTTT
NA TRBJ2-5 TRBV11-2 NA CASSLEGVGQYF TGTGCCAGCAGCTTAGAGGGGGTCGGCCAGTACTTC
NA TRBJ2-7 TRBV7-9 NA CASSLKAREEEQYF TGTGCCAGCAGCTTAAAGGCCAGGGAGGAGGAGCAGTACTTC
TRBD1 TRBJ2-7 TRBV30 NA CACLPGQGELREQYF TGTGCCTGCCTGCCCGGACAGGGTGAATTGCGGGAGCAGTACTTC
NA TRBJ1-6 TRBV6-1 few CASSGQLPPLHF TGTGCCAGCAGTGGCCAGCTGCCACCCCTCCACTTT
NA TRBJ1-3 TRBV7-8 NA CASSLQLFSGNTIYF TGTGCCAGCAGCTTACAGCTTTTCTCTGGAAACACCATATATTTT
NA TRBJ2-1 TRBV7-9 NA CASCKDYNEQFF TGTGCCAGCTGCAAAGATTACAATGAGCAGTTCTTC
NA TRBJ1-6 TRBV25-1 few CASSERARSPLHF TGTGCCAGCAGTGAGAGGGCCCGGTCACCCCTCCACTTT
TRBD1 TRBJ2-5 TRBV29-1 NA CSVTGGSETQYF TGCAGCGTGACAGGGGGCAGCGAGACCCAGTACTTC
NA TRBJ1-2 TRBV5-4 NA CASSLMGTYGYTF TGTGCCAGCAGCTTAATGGGTACTTATGGCTACACCTTC
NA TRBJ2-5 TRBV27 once CASSLNAVQETQYF TGTGCCAGCAGTTTAAATGCGGTCCAAGAGACCCAGTACTTC
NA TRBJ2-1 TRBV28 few CASSLRGSEQFF TGTGCCAGCAGTTTAAGGGGGTCGGAGCAGTTCTTC
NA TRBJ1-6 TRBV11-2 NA CASSLFLEQTNSPLHF TGTGCCAGCAGCTTATTCTTGGAACAGACTAATTCACCCCTCCACTTT
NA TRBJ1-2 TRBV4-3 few CASSQDNVGRGGYTF TGCGCCAGCAGCCAAGATAACGTCGGGAGGGGTGGCTACACCTTC
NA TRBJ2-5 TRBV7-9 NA CASSYGPLGETQYF TGTGCCAGCAGCTACGGACCCCTTGGGGAGACCCAGTACTTC
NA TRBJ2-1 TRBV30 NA CACYRGSSYNEQFF TGTGCCTGTTACCGGGGGAGCTCCTACAATGAGCAGTTCTTC
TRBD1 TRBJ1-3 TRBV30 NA CAYRAGTGPGNTIYF TGTGCCTACCGCGCCGGGACAGGGCCTGGAAACACCATATATTTT
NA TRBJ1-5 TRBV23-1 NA CASIAGDFQPQHF TGCGCCAGCATCGCAGGGGATTTTCAGCCCCAGCATTTT
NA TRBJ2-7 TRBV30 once CAWSVGGLSVEQYF TGTGCCTGGAGTGTTGGAGGGTTAAGCGTCGAGCAGTACTTC
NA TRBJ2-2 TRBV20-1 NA CSARGVGELFF TGCAGTGCTAGAGGCGTCGGGGAGCTGTTTTTT
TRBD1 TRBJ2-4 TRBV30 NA CAWSVQGASNIQYF TGTGCCTGGAGTGTACAGGGGGCTTCGAACATTCAGTACTTC
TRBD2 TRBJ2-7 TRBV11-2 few CASSPTSGALYEQYF TGTGCCAGCAGCCCGACTAGCGGGGCGCTTTACGAGCAGTACTTC
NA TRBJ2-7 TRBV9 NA CASSPGRAARPYEQYF TGTGCCAGCAGCCCCGGGCGAGCGGCCCGTCCCTACGAGCAGTACTTC
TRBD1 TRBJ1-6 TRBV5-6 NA CASSPLRQGINSPLHF TGTGCCAGCAGCCCTTTACGACAGGGGATTAATTCACCCCTCCACTTT
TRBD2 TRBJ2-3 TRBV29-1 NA CSVETSGASTDTQYF TGCAGCGTCGAGACTAGCGGGGCGAGCACAGATACGCAGTATTTT
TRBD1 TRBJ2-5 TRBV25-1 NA CASSRQGIGGETQYF TGTGCCAGCAGTCGACAGGGTATAGGGGGAGAGACCCAGTACTTC
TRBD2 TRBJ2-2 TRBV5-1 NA CASRRTSVAGELFF TGCGCCAGCCGCCGGACTAGCGTAGCCGGGGAGCTGTTTTTT
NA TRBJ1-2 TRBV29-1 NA CSVEPAGNYGYTF TGCAGCGTTGAACCTGCTGGGAACTATGGCTACACCTTC
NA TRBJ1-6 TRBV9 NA CASSAPGGYYNSPLHF TGTGCCAGCAGCGCGCCCGGGGGTTACTATAATTCACCCCTCCACTTT
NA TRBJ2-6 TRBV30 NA CAGMNGFSGANVLTF TGTGCCGGAATGAATGGTTTCTCTGGGGCCAACGTCCTGACTTTC
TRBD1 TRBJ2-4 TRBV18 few CASSPQGVAKNIQYF TGTGCCAGCTCACCTCAGGGGGTAGCCAAAAACATTCAGTACTTC
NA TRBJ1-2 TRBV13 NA CASSLLQGSAGYTF TGTGCCAGCAGCTTACTTCAGGGATCTGCTGGCTACACCTTC
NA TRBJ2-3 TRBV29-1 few CSVRRGPDTQYF TGCAGCGTTCGCAGGGGCCCAGATACGCAGTATTTT
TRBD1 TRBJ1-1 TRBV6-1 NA CASSDRTGPWDTEAFF TGTGCCAGCAGTGACAGGACAGGGCCCTGGGACACTGAAGCTTTCTTT
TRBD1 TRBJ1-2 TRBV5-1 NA CASSSSTGGNYGYTF TGCGCCAGCAGCTCAAGTACAGGGGGAAACTATGGCTACACCTTC
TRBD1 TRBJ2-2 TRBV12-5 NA CASGRQDRDTGELFF TGTGCTAGTGGTCGCCAGGACAGGGACACCGGGGAGCTGTTTTTT
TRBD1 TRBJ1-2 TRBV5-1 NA CASSFRDRDGYTF TGCGCCAGCAGCTTTCGGGACAGGGATGGCTACACCTTC
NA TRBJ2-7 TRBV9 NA CASSVAAGGGQYF TGTGCCAGCAGCGTAGCGGCAGGGGGAGGGCAGTACTTC
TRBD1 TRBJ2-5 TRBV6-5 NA CASRLLQGRETQYF TGTGCCAGCAGGCTCTTACAGGGGCGGGAGACCCAGTACTTC
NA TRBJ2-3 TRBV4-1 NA CASSQETALMDTQYF TGCGCCAGCAGCCAAGAGACGGCCCTCATGGATACGCAGTATTTT
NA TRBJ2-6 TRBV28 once CASSSGRSGANVLTF TGTGCCAGCAGCTCCGGACGGTCTGGGGCCAACGTCCTGACTTTC
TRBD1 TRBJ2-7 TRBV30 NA CAWSTGGSYEQYF TGTGCCTGGAGTACAGGGGGCTCCTACGAGCAGTACTTC